This TCR beta chain was identified in a study of response to subunit inactivated influenza vaccine. TCRdb called the RT-PCR reads again in MiXCR, with one record for every CDR3 protein. The sample lists around 710,000 distinct CDR3 sequences, approximately 15% occurring once. This clonotype was picked up a small number of times. Trimming took 0 bases from V and 6 from J; bases not matched to a gene: 6. CDR3 length: 16 amino acids. Germline-derived CDR1 and CDR2 are ENHRY and SYGVKD. This chain uses TRBV10-3 with TRBJ2-1; 9 nucleotides match TRBD1. The TCR sequence derives from a man in his fifties who received an inactivated influenza vaccine. Sequences were derived from PBMCs from blood, sampled roughly 2 weeks before vaccination. CDR3: CAISESWDRVLNEQFF. Written as DNA, the CDR3 is TGTGCCATCAGTGAGTCATGGGACAGGGTTCTCAATGAGCAGTTCTTC.